This TCR beta chain was profiled in a study of graft-versus-host responses after intestinal transplantation (dated by TCRdb to the early 2020s). Regarding the complete study: The transplants that recipients received were multivisceral, liver-intestinal, or isolated intestinal. A peak of at least 4% donor T cells among recipient peripheral blood mononuclear cells was the definition used for donor T cell macrochimerism. After intestinal transplantation, graft-versus-host and host-versus-graft alloreactive T cell clones were followed in the graft, circulation and bone marrow using bulk TCR-beta CDR3 sequencing. Alloreactive clones were identified by sequencing pre-transplant mixed lymphocyte reaction products and comparing them with unstimulated pre-transplant donor and recipient T cells. Rather than going through the commercial service, samples from three later patients were sequenced in-house on an Illumina MiSeq and processed with MiXCR. All recipients received anti-thymocyte globulin induction followed by maintenance tacrolimus and steroids for around 3 years. Of the roughly 25 intestinal transplant recipients enrolled in the cohort, one of whom was a retransplant, 3 patients without pretransplant specimens were excluded. Study-wide findings and limitations: In the allografts of patients with donor T cell macrochimerism, GvH to HvG T cell clonal ratios were high. Conclusions were limited by the relatively low number and heterogeneity of intestinal transplant patients. GvH clones were detected in recipient bone marrow, and some of these GvH clones were observed earlier in ileal mucosa or blood, consistent with an intestinal mucosal origin. Early after transplant, peak levels of circulating GvH clones were associated with declines in HvG clones.

Only a few counts were recorded for this clone. Its recognized antigen is unknown. Per-base qualities were not stored, and no clone one base away is much larger. This specimen's time point label, interpreted: cells obtained before transplantation from donor or recipient. CD3+CD4+ and CD3+CD8+ populations were FACS-sorted from unstimulated pre-transplant donor and recipient cells taken from spleen or lymph nodes. The library was built by means of the immunoSEQ multiplex PCR assay. For most patients, genomic DNA was isolated with the Qiagen DNeasy Blood and Tissue Kit and sent frozen to Adaptive Biotechnologies for TCR sequencing. For most patients, genomic DNA was subjected to high-throughput TCR-beta CDR3 sequencing by Adaptive Biotechnologies. As for how the authors treated the data: Adaptive's ImmunoSEQ software supplied the TCR sequencing data for 18 patients, while MiXCR and VDJtools were used to process a few other patients. To correct CD4 versus CD8 sorting errors, sequences present in both subsets at a frequency ratio below 5:1 were removed. Because the origin of CDR3 nucleotide sequences shared between donor and recipient could not be assigned, those sequences were removed. To count as alloreactive, a clone needed at least 2-fold expansion over unstimulated cells and a minimum CFSE-low frequency of 0.002% (template counts) or 0.001% (read counts). A clone was considered mappable if detected in the sequenced pre-transplant spleen, lymph node, or MLR CFSE-low populations of the donor or recipient. The cumulative frequency of alloreactive clones was calculated as a percentage of all sequences, weighted by copy number. TCRdb provides this immuneACCESS table in a form limited to in-frame rearrangements. Some clones are lacking; in checked studies, under half of them reflect an unresolved V gene, and why the rest are absent is not known. Clone size and the V and J calls come from that table; the DNA yielded D and trimming. The sample profile shows about 90,000 clones; approximately 78% of them were found once. The top ten constitute 0.65% to 0.95% of the sample.

Sequenced here: unstimulated CD4+ T cells sorted from spleen or lymph node cells, sampled before intestinal transplant. This receptor was identified in a human donor who received an intestinal transplant.

The CDR3 region has the sequence CASSQQWGTTNEKLFF. DNA sequence: TGCGCCAGCAGCCAACAGTGGGGCACAACTAATGAAAAACTGTTTTTT. This receptor chain uses TRBV4-1 and TRBJ1-4, and possibly TRBD1, on 5 matching bases. The CDR1 and CDR2 encoded by the germline V gene are MGHRA and YSYEKL. CDR3 length: 16 amino acids, cysteine to phenylalanine. The retained sequence is limited to the CDR3, 48 bases, with the frame set at the first base. V is clipped by 2 bases and J by 0 bases, and the sequence between their germline boundaries is 10 bases long.